Reported below is one T cell receptor (beta chain). This sample stems from a study of blood T cell repertoires in COVID-19. CDR1 SGHTA and CDR2 FQGNSA come from the germline V gene. The CDR3 runs 14 residues. V lost 4 bases and J 5 bases, leaving 14 bases between the germline ends. Methods used by the authors: Nucleated cell number was recorded as an estimate derived from reference gene primer amplification. Only in-frame clones appear in the TCRdb table, and some are missing; sequencing was by immunoSEQ multiplex PCR. V, J and clone size reflect that table, while D and trimming were determined from the DNA. The sample has about 140,000 clones, 80% to 85% seen once.

The chain combines TRBV7-2 with TRBJ1-2, with D unclear. The receptor was derived from a woman in her sixties with acute or convalescent COVID-19. Input material: peripheral blood. The CDR3 loop is CASSSSGVRYGYTF. In nucleotides, the CDR3 is TGTGCCAGCAGCTCCTCGGGAGTCCGTTATGGCTACACCTTC.